This T cell receptor (beta chain) was profiled in a study of vaccination effects on CD4 cells after COVID-19. Study details: Participants were given two doses of BNT162b2 or mRNA-1273 vaccine.

Findings and limits, study-wide: Infection- and vaccine-induced clones contracted markedly late after vaccination. Convalescent patients were scarce in the study, and it lacked early post-infection timepoints.

After expansion with viral peptide pools in the ViraFEST assay, antigen-specific CD4+ T cells were sequenced. Subsequent to a culture period of 10 days, CD4+ T cells were isolated. Nucleocapsid antibodies stayed negative before and after vaccination, showing no earlier SARS-CoV-2 infection. IL-2 at roughly 9.7 IU/ml and peptides at roughly 10 ug/ml were added to cultured PBMC, around 2.2 million per well. This clone has just a few counts. Its antigen is not known. This table comes from immunoSEQ multiplex PCR, and its TCRdb copy is limited to in-frame clones, with some not included. The sample carries roughly 63,000 clones, approximately 71% recorded once. This receptor was obtained from a human donor who received a COVID-19 vaccine. This material consisted of CD4+ T cells from PBMCs cultured with HCoV-OC43 spike peptides, taken before COVID-19 vaccination. The subset denotes: HCoV-OC43 spike overlapping peptide pool stimulation.

This CDR3 is CASSPDLPGELFF. The CDR3 DNA follows: TGTGCCAGCAGCCCGGACTTACCCGGGGAGCTGTTTTTT. J is TRBJ2-2 and V is TRBV7-3; perhaps TRBD2 as D (5 bases). Germline CDR1 and CDR2: SGHTA and FQGTGA. This CDR3 region has 13 residues. V lost 5 bases to trimming and J lost 6 bases, with 10 bases between them.